One sample yielded the 12 T cell receptor beta chains listed below, sequenced in a study of shared clonotypes between healthy human individuals. TCRdb's copy holds only in-frame clones and misses some; the assay was immunoSEQ multiplex PCR. Among 2 million to 3 million clones, roughly 93% were seen once, and the ten largest hold 0.36%. The sequenced sample consisted of naive CD4+ T cells from PBMCs. Described subset: CD45RA+ positively selected. These receptors all stem from a man between 18 and 35 years old in good health. Some clones in this sample may be carry-over from other donors' samples.

About this clone: Sequence at one end of the junction differs from germline and may be a read error. The gene calls are TRBV7-3 and TRBJ2-2; D not certain. Per the germline V gene, CDR1 is SGHTA and CDR2 is FQGTGA. This CDR3 has 13 amino acids. The CDR3 DNA sequence: TGTGCCAGCAGCTTGATTCACACAGGGGAGCTGTTTTTT. It encodes CASSLIHTGELFF.

This clone has just a few counts. The chain links TRBV29-1 to TRBJ1-5; D perhaps matches TRBD1 (6 bases). CDR1 and CDR2 from the germline V gene are SQVTM and ANQGSEA. Trimming cost V 3 bases and J 9 bases, with 15 bases left between them. The CDR3 is 13 amino acids. CDR3 loop: CSVDPTGSGPQHF. CDR3 in DNA: TGCAGCGTTGATCCAACAGGGAGCGGGCCCCAGCATTTT.

The rearrangement links TRBV5-4 to TRBJ2-5; TRBD2 is a possible D gene (6 bases). Germline CDR1 reads SGHNT; CDR2 reads YYREEE (reference sequence). This CDR3 comprises 14 residues. V was cut by 1 base and J by 2 bases, with 9 bases left in between. The CDR3 sequence is CASSLPGRQETQYF. CDR3 nucleotides: TGTGCCAGCAGCTTGCCAGGGAGGCAAGAGACCCAGTACTTC.

V usage is TRBV11-2 and J usage is TRBJ2-1, with TRBD2 matching 15 bases. Germline CDR1 and CDR2: SGHAT and FQNNGV. V was pared by 5 bases and J by 8 bases, with 10 bases of the junction left unmatched. The CDR3 totals 17 residues. CDR3 sequence reads: CASSAIRTSGRAHEQFF. DNA of the CDR3: TGTGCCAGCAGCGCGATAAGGACTAGCGGGAGGGCCCATGAGCAGTTCTTC.

This clone was seen a handful of times. The sample contains more than one DNA sequence encoding this CDR3. The chain employs TRBV30 and TRBJ1-1; D might be TRBD1 (5 bases). The germline gives CDR1 GTSNPN, CDR2 SVGIG (reference sequence). The CDR3 covers 13 residues. The V end lost 0 bases, the J end lost 1 base, and 6 bases lay between the germline ends. The CDR3 DNA reads as TGTGCCTGGAGTGTGGGGGGGAACACTGAAGCTTTCTTT. This translates into CAWSVGGNTEAFF. Combining the CDR3 with reference TRBV30 and TRBJ1-1 gives the whole variable domain SQTIHQWPATLVQPVGSPLSLECTVEGTSNPNLYWYRQAAGRGLQLLFYSVGIGQISSEVPQNLSASRPQDRQFILSSKKLLLSDSGFYLCAWSVGGNTEAFFGQGTRLTVV.

The chain employs TRBV28 and TRBJ1-5, with 8 positions matching TRBD1. CDR3 length: 15 amino acids. The ends lost 0 bases at V and 5 bases at J; junction bases unmatched: 3. Germline-derived CDR1 and CDR2 are MDHEN and SYDVKM. CDR3: CASSLWGQVHQPQHF. As DNA, the CDR3 is TGTGCCAGCAGTTTATGGGGACAGGTCCATCAGCCCCAGCATTTT.

This clone came up once. This chain joins TRBV5-4 and TRBJ2-7, with D possibly being TRBD2 (6 bases). Germline V gene data show CDR1 as SGHNT and CDR2 as YYREEE (reference sequence). CDR3 length: 16 amino acids. V lost 4 bases to trimming and J lost 4 bases, with 21 bases between them. The CDR3 coding sequence is TGTGCCAGCAGCCGGGGCGGTAGACCGGGGGATTACGAGCAGTACTTC. Encoded protein: CASSRGGRPGDYEQYF.

This chain links TRBV5-1 with TRBJ1-4, with 9 bases identical to TRBD1. Germline CDR1 and CDR2: SGHRS and YFSETQ. This CDR3 is built from 15 residues. Losses at the gene ends were 4 bases for V and 5 bases for J; bases not matched to a gene: 6. As DNA, the CDR3 is TGCGCCAGCAGCGTAGTCGGGACAGGGAATGAAAAACTGTTTTTT. Translation: CASSVVGTGNEKLFF.

As to this clone: The germline gene is not matched at one end of the junction; a read error may be the cause. The CDR3 DNA reads as TGTGCCAGCAGGTTATTAGGGGGCGCGGGAGAGACCCAGTACTTC. Translation gives CASRLLGGAGETQYF. The V call is TRBV27, the J call TRBJ2-5; 7 positions match TRBD1. Germline lookup yields CDR1 MNHEY and CDR2 SMNVEV (reference sequence). CDR3 length: 15 amino acids.

The genes are TRBV2 and TRBJ2-7; D is undetermined. The germline gives CDR1 SNHLY, CDR2 FYNNEI. The V end lost 4 bases, the J end lost 10 bases, and 17 bases lay between the germline ends. This CDR3 is 13 amino acids long. CDR3 loop: CASSVKAESGQYF. The DNA of the CDR3 is TGTGCCAGCAGTGTGAAAGCCGAGTCGGGTCAGTACTTC.

The V gene is TRBV30, the J gene TRBJ2-7; perhaps TRBD1 as D (6 bases). V lost 3 bases and J 1 base, leaving 13 bases between the germline ends. The CDR3 consists of 14 residues. The V gene's germline CDR1 is GTSNPN and CDR2 SVGIG (reference sequence). The CDR3: CAWRALDSSYEQYF. In nucleotides, the CDR3 is TGTGCCTGGAGGGCTCTGGACAGTTCCTACGAGCAGTACTTC.

The chain uses TRBV5-4 and TRBJ2-5; 7 bases agree with TRBD2. The CDR3 totals 16 residues. Trimming cost V 0 bases and J 1 base; bases outside gene matches: 6. Germline V lookup: CDR1 SGHNT, CDR2 YYREEE (reference sequence). The CDR3 spells CASSLGGASGQETQYF. CDR3 nucleotide sequence: TGTGCCAGCAGCTTGGGGGGCGCTAGCGGCCAAGAGACCCAGTACTTC.